Listed here is a single TCR beta chain. Its antigen is currently unknown. Repertoires were generated with immunoSEQ multiplex PCR, while TCRdb's copy carries only in-frame clones and drops some. The sample carries over 100,000 clones, roughly nine tenths recorded once. The CDR3 is 16 residues long. Germline CDR1 is SGHRS and CDR2 is YFSETQ. Trimming shortened V by 1 base and J by 1 base, and 14 bases separated the two germline ends. This sample is part of a study of T cell responses to AZD1222 COVID-19 vaccine. Turning to the study itself: Whether given at about 4 or about 12 weeks, second doses were pooled. Points from the study as a whole: No day 14 peak samples; only post-peak repertoires were characterized. Unmutated regions of variants are reportedly targeted by nearly half of spike-specific TCRs.

The chain is built from TRBV5-1 and TRBJ1-1; tentative D call: TRBD1 (5 bases). The sequencing used peripheral blood, collected on day 0 of AZD1222 vaccination. This receptor was identified in an adult in good health. CDR3 residues: CASSLIFGTQNTEAFF. Here the CDR3 DNA reads TGCGCCAGCAGCTTGATTTTTGGGACCCAGAACACTGAAGCTTTCTTT.